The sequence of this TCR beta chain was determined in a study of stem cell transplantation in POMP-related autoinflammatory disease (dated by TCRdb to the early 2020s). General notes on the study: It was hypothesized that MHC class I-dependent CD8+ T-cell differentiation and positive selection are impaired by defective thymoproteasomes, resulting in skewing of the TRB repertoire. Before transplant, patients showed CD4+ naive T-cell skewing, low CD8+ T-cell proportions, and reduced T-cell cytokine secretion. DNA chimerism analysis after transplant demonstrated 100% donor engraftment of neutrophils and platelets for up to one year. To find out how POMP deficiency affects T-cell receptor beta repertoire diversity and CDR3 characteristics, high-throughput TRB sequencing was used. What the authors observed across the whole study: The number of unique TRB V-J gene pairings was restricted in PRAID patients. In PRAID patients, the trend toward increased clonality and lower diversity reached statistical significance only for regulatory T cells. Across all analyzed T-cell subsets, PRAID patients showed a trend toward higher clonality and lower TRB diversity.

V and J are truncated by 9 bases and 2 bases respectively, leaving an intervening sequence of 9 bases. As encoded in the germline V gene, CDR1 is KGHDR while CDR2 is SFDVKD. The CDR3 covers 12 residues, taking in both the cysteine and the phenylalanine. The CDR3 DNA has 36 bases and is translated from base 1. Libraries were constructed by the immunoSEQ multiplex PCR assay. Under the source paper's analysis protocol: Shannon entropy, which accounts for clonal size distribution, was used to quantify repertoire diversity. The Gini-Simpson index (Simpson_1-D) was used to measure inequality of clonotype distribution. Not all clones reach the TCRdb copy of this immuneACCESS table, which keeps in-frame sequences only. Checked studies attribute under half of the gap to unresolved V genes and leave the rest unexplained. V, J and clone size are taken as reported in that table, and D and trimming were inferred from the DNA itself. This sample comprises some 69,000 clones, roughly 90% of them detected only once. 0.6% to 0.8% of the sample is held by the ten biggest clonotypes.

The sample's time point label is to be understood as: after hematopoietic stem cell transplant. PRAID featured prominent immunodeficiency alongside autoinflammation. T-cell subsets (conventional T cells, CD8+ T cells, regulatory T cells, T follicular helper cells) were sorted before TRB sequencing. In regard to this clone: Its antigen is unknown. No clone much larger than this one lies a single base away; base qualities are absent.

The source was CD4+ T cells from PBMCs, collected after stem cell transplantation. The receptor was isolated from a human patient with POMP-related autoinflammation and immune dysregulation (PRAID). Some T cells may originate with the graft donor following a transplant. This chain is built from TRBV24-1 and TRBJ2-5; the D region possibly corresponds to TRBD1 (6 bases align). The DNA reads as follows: TGTGCCACCTCCCAGGGGCAAGAGACCCAGTACTTC. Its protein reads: CATSQGQETQYF.